These 31 T cell receptor beta chains came from one sample sequenced in a study of blood T cell repertoires in COVID-19. The repertoire was sequenced with immunoSEQ multiplex PCR; TCRdb's copy has only in-frame clones and lacks some. Of hundreds of thousands of clones in the sample, about nine tenths were seen once. The source material was PBMCs or T cells enriched from blood (not recorded which). The receptors here all came from a woman between 50 and 59 years old in a cohort exposed to, infected with or recovered from COVID-19 (not recorded which).

This clone appeared once. The chain uses TRBV27 and TRBJ2-5, with 10 bases aligning to TRBD2. The CDR3 is 14 residues long. The germline V gene has CDR1 MNHEY and CDR2 SMNVEV (reference sequence). V trimming: 6 bases; J trimming: 4 bases; junction bases outside the gene matches: 5. This chain's CDR3 is CASRSGGALETQYF. In nucleotides, the CDR3 is TGTGCCAGCAGGAGCGGGGGGGCCTTAGAGACCCAGTACTTC.

The chain combines TRBV28 with TRBJ2-2; D is unresolved. CDR3 length equals 14 residues. Germline lookup yields CDR1 MDHEN and CDR2 SYDVKM. With 2 bases removed from V and 6 bases from J, the gap between germline ends came to 10 bases. The DNA for the CDR3 is TGTGCCAGCAGTTTACTTACATTCTCCGGGGAGCTGTTTTTT. Translated: CASSLLTFSGELFF. Full variable domain (missing parts from reference TRBV28 and TRBJ2-2): DVKVTQSSRYLVKRTGEKVFLECVQDMDHENMFWYRQDPGLGLRLIYFSYDVKMKEKGDIPEGYSVSREKKERFSLILESASTNQTSMYLCASSLLTFSGELFFGEGSRLTVL.

The V and J genes are TRBV3-1 (or the pseudogene TRBV3-2) and TRBJ1-2; no definite D call. CDR1 LGHDT and CDR2 YNNKEL come from the germline V gene (reference sequence). CDR3 length equals 14 residues. The ends were cut back, 1 base at V and 2 bases at J, with 8 bases in the middle. The CDR3 here is CASSQGSRNYGYTF. CDR3 in DNA: TGTGCCAGCAGCCAAGGGTCCAGGAACTATGGCTACACCTTC.

The chain has TRBV12-3 or TRBV12-4 and TRBJ1-2; D not resolved. Trimming shortened V by 6 bases and J by 8 bases, and 10 bases separated the two germline ends. The CDR3 loop spans 11 amino acids. CDR3 in DNA: TGTGCCAGCAGCCCGGGTACCGGCTACACCTTC. It yields the protein CASSPGTGYTF.

The chain has TRBV18 and TRBJ1-6; D is uncertain. Germline V gene lookup returns CDR1 KGHSH and CDR2 LQKENI. V was clipped by 5 bases and J by 0 bases, with 14 bases between them. CDR3 length: 17 amino acids. The CDR3 DNA sequence: TGTGCCAGCTCAAAAGATCAAGCGAGCTCCTATAATTCACCCCTCCACTTT. It specifies CASSKDQASSYNSPLHF.

The chain is built from TRBV19 and TRBJ1-3, with TRBD1 as a possible D gene (5 bases). The CDR3 runs to 14 residues. The germline V gene has CDR1 LNHDA and CDR2 SQIVND (reference sequence). V was trimmed by 3 bases and J by 2 bases, leaving 8 bases between them. CDR3 DNA: TGTGCCAGTAGTATCGGGGGAACTGGAAACACCATATATTTT. This gives the protein CASSIGGTGNTIYF.

This clone was found once. The V gene is TRBV7-9, the J gene TRBJ2-7, with TRBD1 identical over 9 bases. This CDR3 has 16 amino acids. The V segment lost 6 bases and the J segment 1 base; nucleotides outside the gene matches: 10. Per the germline V gene, CDR1 is SEHNR and CDR2 is FQNEAQ (reference sequence). CDR3 sequence reads: CASSPPPTGGSYEQYF. Here the CDR3 DNA reads TGTGCCAGCAGTCCACCTCCGACAGGGGGATCCTACGAGCAGTACTTC.

The CDR3 DNA reads TGTGCCAGCAGCGTAGATCCAGGGGGTACCTATGGCTACACCTTC. Translating it yields CASSVDPGGTYGYTF. The chain combines TRBV9 with TRBJ1-2, with TRBD1 matching 7 bases. This CDR3 has 15 residues. Germline V gene lookup returns CDR1 SGDLS and CDR2 YYNGEE. V shed 0 bases, J shed 4 bases, and the junction held 6 bases outside the gene matches.

The V and J genes are TRBV3-1 (or the pseudogene TRBV3-2) and TRBJ2-2, with a weak D call TRBD1 (6 bases). CDR1 and CDR2 from the germline V gene are LGHDT and YNNKEL (reference sequence). The V end lost 1 base, the J end lost 4 bases, and 7 bases lay between the germline ends. The CDR3 is 14 amino acids. DNA of the CDR3: TGTGCCAGCAGCCAAGTAGGGGGCACCGGGGAGCTGTTTTTT. It yields the protein CASSQVGGTGELFF.

The V and J genes are TRBV30 and TRBJ2-7; possibly TRBD1 for D (5 bases). The CDR3 sequence is 16 residues long. Germline V gives CDR1 GTSNPN, CDR2 SVGIG (reference sequence). V was clipped by 0 bases and J by 5 bases, with 20 bases between them. CDR3 sequence reads: CAWSVRVRSGSDEQYF. CDR3 sequence (DNA): TGTGCCTGGAGTGTACGGGTTAGGTCAGGGTCGGACGAGCAGTACTTC.

The rearrangement uses TRBV3-1 (or the pseudogene TRBV3-2) and TRBJ1-5; D call uncertain. The CDR3 is 15 amino acids. Germline lookup yields CDR1 LGHDT and CDR2 YNNKEL (reference sequence). Trimming took off 0 bases at V and 5 bases at J, with 11 bases between the two ends. The chain's CDR3 is CASSQEAGGDQPQHF. The CDR3 DNA reads as TGTGCCAGCAGCCAAGAGGCCGGAGGAGATCAGCCCCAGCATTTT.

The chain combines TRBV5-1 with TRBJ1-1; perhaps TRBD1 as D (6 bases). CDR1 is SGHRS and CDR2 is YFSETQ in the germline V gene. The CDR3 runs 15 residues. V lost 4 bases to trimming and J lost 1 base, with 14 bases between them. For the CDR3, the DNA is TGCGCCAGCAGCCCACAGGGCGTGGGGAACACTGAAGCTTTCTTT. As protein: CASSPQGVGNTEAFF.

This chain's CDR3 is CATSETGGGNQPQHF. CDR3 bases: TGTGCCACATCAGAAACAGGGGGAGGCAATCAGCCCCAGCATTTT. V usage is TRBV28 and J usage is TRBJ1-5; TRBD1 matches 8 bases. This CDR3 is 15 amino acids long. Germline V gene lookup returns CDR1 MDHEN and CDR2 SYDVKM. The J segment lost 2 bases and the V segment lost 10 bases, leaving 10 bases of the junction unmatched.

This chain uses TRBV7-2 with TRBJ1-5; D is perhaps TRBD1 (5 bases). Germline assignment: CDR1 SGHTA and CDR2 FQGNSA. V was cut by 1 base and J by 0 bases, with 7 bases left in between. The CDR3 sequence is 15 residues long. CDR3 region: CASSLVGDSNQPQHF. The CDR3 DNA follows: TGTGCCAGCAGCTTAGTAGGGGATAGCAATCAGCCCCAGCATTTT.

The genes are TRBV11-2 and TRBJ2-3, with 9 bases that match TRBD2. Germline lookup yields CDR1 SGHAT and CDR2 FQNNGV. This CDR3 spans 15 amino acids. J lost 3 bases, V lost 5 bases, and 6 bases had no gene match. The CDR3 DNA is TGTGCCAGCAGCCCGCTAGCGGGGACGACAGATACGCAGTATTTT. Translating it yields CASSPLAGTTDTQYF. Complete variable domain (other parts from reference TRBV11-2 and TRBJ2-3): EAGVAQSPRYKIIEKRQSVAFWCNPISGHATLYWYQQILGQGPKLLIQFQNNGVVDDSQLPKDRFSAERLKGVDSTLKIQPAKLEDSAVYLCASSPLAGTTDTQYFGPGTRLTVL.

The rearrangement links TRBV10-1 to TRBJ1-3; a weak D match, TRBD1 (6 bases). CDR1 is WNHNN and CDR2 is SYGVQD in the germline V gene (reference sequence). V lost 3 bases to trimming and J lost 0 bases, with 9 bases between them. This CDR3 has 15 residues. The CDR3 region has the DNA TGCGCCAGCAGTGATGAGGACAGCTCTGGAAACACCATATATTTT. Residues: CASSDEDSSGNTIYF.

The chain combines TRBV5-4 with TRBJ1-2, with D perhaps TRBD1 (5 bases). Trimming stripped 4 bases from V and 4 bases from J, with 11 bases between. This CDR3 is 13 amino acids long. Germline V gene sequence: CDR1 SGHNT, CDR2 YYREEE (reference sequence). In DNA form, the CDR3 reads TGTGCCAGCAGCGGCGGGACGGTCTATGGCTACACCTTC. This gives the protein CASSGGTVYGYTF. Variable domain in full (rest from reference TRBV5-4 and TRBJ1-2): ETGVTQSPTHLIKTRGQQVTLRCSSQSGHNTVSWYQQALGQGPQFIFQYYREEENGRGNFPPRFSGLQFPNYSSELNVNALELDDSALYLCASSGGTVYGYTFGSGTRLTVV.

This rearrangement joins TRBV4-1 to TRBJ2-3, with 8 bases identical to TRBD2. CDR1 is MGHRA and CDR2 is YSYEKL in the germline V gene. The CDR3 is 17 residues long. Losses at the gene ends were 0 bases for V and 2 bases for J; bases not matched to a gene: 7. This CDR3 is CASSQEMAGGHTDTQYF. CDR3 sequence (DNA): TGCGCCAGCAGCCAAGAGATGGCGGGGGGACACACAGATACGCAGTATTTT.

J is TRBJ1-2 and V is TRBV7-2, with a possible D match to TRBD1 (5 bases). The CDR3 has 16 amino acids. CDR1 SGHTA and CDR2 FQGNSA come from the germline V gene. The V end was cut by 5 bases, the J end by 1 base, with 17 bases between. The CDR3, as DNA: TGTGCCAGCAGCGGACGGCAAGAACAGGATAACTATGGCTACACCTTC. Translated: CASSGRQEQDNYGYTF.

This chain connects TRBV4-1 to TRBJ1-6, with D tentatively TRBD1 (5 bases). Germline lookup yields CDR1 MGHRA and CDR2 YSYEKL. The CDR3 runs to 15 residues. V lost 1 base, J lost 7 bases, and 11 bases lay in between. CDR3 residues: CASSQVADNNSPLHF. The CDR3 DNA is TGCGCCAGCAGCCAAGTCGCGGACAACAATTCACCCCTCCACTTT.

In regard to this clone: At one boundary the junction diverges from the germline segment, which might be a read error. The V gene is TRBV27, the J gene TRBJ1-5, with a weak D call TRBD1 (6 bases). This CDR3 region has 15 residues. The germline CDR1 and CDR2 sequences are MNHEY and SMNVEV (reference sequence). CDR3 protein: CASSLIRGGAQLQHF. In DNA, the CDR3 is TGTGCCAGCAGTTTAATTAGGGGGGGGGCGCAGCTCCAGCATTTT.

The V and J genes are TRBV5-6 and TRBJ1-2; TRBD1 matches 7 bases. Germline V gives CDR1 SGHDT, CDR2 YYEEEE. This CDR3 region has 14 residues. V gave up 0 bases and J gave up 4 bases; unmatched junction bases: 3. The CDR3: CASSLAGTVYGYTF. Written as DNA, the CDR3 is TGTGCCAGCAGCTTGGCCGGGACAGTCTATGGCTACACCTTC.

This chain joins TRBV5-4 and TRBJ2-3, with TRBD1 matching 9 bases. Per germline, CDR1 SGHNT and CDR2 YYREEE (reference sequence). The CDR3 consists of 16 residues. V shed 4 bases, J shed 0 bases, and the junction held 6 bases outside the gene matches. The CDR3 reads CASSLGTGPSTDTQYF. The CDR3 DNA reads as TGTGCCAGCAGCCTAGGGACAGGGCCTAGCACAGATACGCAGTATTTT.

This rearrangement joins TRBV3-1 (or the pseudogene TRBV3-2) to TRBJ1-1; no reliable D call. V shed 5 bases and J shed 1 base, with 8 bases lying between them. In germline, CDR1 is LGHDT, CDR2 YNNKEL (reference sequence). This CDR3 comprises 13 residues. The CDR3 loop is CASSSNRNTEAFF. The CDR3 DNA follows: TGTGCCAGCAGCTCGAACAGGAACACTGAAGCTTTCTTT.

This chain links TRBV24-1 with TRBJ2-1; D may be TRBD2 (7 bases). Trimming took 3 bases from V and 0 from J, leaving 14 bases between them. Germline V lookup: CDR1 KGHDR, CDR2 SFDVKD. This CDR3 has 17 residues. The CDR3 loop is CATSDAGAPSSYNEQFF. The DNA of the CDR3 is TGTGCCACCAGTGATGCGGGGGCCCCGAGCTCCTACAATGAGCAGTTCTTC.

The chain employs TRBV11-1 and TRBJ2-3; a possible D gene is TRBD1 (7 bases). Trimming left V 1 base short and J 1 base short, with 12 bases between. This CDR3 has 16 amino acids. Germline V gene data show CDR1 as SGHAT and CDR2 as FQDESV (reference sequence). The CDR3 here is CASSLGDREGTDTQYF. The CDR3 DNA follows: TGTGCCAGCAGCTTAGGAGACAGGGAGGGCACAGATACGCAGTATTTT.

This chain uses TRBV9 with TRBJ2-6, with D unclear. Trimming took off 0 bases at V and 0 bases at J, with 13 bases between the two ends. This CDR3 is built from 18 residues. Germline values: CDR1 SGDLS, CDR2 YYNGEE. CDR3 bases: TGTGCCAGCAGCGTAGCGGTGGGCCGCTTCTCTGGGGCCAACGTCCTGACTTTC. This encodes CASSVAVGRFSGANVLTF.

The rearrangement links TRBV19 to TRBJ2-1, with 8 bases fitting TRBD2. The CDR3 runs 13 residues. The V and J ends lost 5 bases and 8 bases, in that order; junction bases with no gene match: 5. Per germline, CDR1 LNHDA and CDR2 SQIVND (reference sequence). The CDR3 loop reads CASSVRTSHEQFF. CDR3 in DNA: TGTGCCAGTAGTGTTAGGACTAGCCATGAGCAGTTCTTC.

This clone was counted once. The rearrangement joins TRBV5-1 to TRBJ2-4; unclear D gene. V was cut by 7 bases and J by 0 bases, with 11 bases left in between. The CDR3 consists of 14 residues. Per the germline V gene, CDR1 is SGHRS and CDR2 is YFSETQ. The CDR3 nucleotides read TGCGCCAGCTCCCCGGTGGTAGCCAAAAACATTCAGTACTTC. It encodes CASSPVVAKNIQYF.

The chain uses TRBV2 and TRBJ1-2; 7 positions match TRBD1. This CDR3 is built from 12 residues. Germline loops: CDR1 SNHLY, CDR2 FYNNEI. Trimming at V came to 10 bases and at J to 7 bases, leaving 9 bases not matched to a gene. CDR3 in DNA: TGTGCCACCCATCGACAGGGTATTGGCTACACCTTC. Protein: CATHRQGIGYTF.

This chain joins TRBV30 and TRBJ1-1, with TRBD1 as a possible D gene (6 bases). Trimming shortened V by 2 bases and J by 1 base, and 8 bases separated the two germline ends. Germline CDR1 GTSNPN, CDR2 SVGIG (reference sequence). The length of the CDR3 is 13 residues. DNA of the CDR3: TGTGCCTGGAGTAAGGGACAGAACACTGAAGCTTTCTTT. Amino acid sequence: CAWSKGQNTEAFF.